This note documents a single T cell receptor (beta chain) sequence. At study entry, adolescents had tuberculin skin tests and IGRA screening. On average about 92,000 T cells per donor were immunosequenced. Assay used: immunoSEQ multiplex PCR; TCRdb lists only in-frame clones, some missing. This table holds some 34,000 clones, over 90% found once. This entry is derived from a study of T cells in tuberculosis. Germline-derived CDR1 and CDR2 are GTSNPN and SVGIG (reference sequence). The V and J ends lost 0 bases and 7 bases respectively, with 6 bases between them. The CDR3 is 11 amino acids. The rearrangement uses TRBV30 and TRBJ1-1; D not certain. Source material: PBMCs. The sequence came from a donor between 10 and 35 years old with latent tuberculosis or without tuberculosis infection. The CDR3 bases are TGTGCCTGGAGTGTACTCAATGAAGCTTTCTTT. Protein product: CAWSVLNEAFF.